The 25 T cell receptor beta chains in this list originate from one sample, sequenced in a study of blood T cell repertoires in COVID-19. Data came from immunoSEQ multiplex PCR; TCRdb stores just in-frame clones and leaves some out. This table has tens of thousands of clones, under 85% appearing once. Sample: peripheral blood. These receptors were taken from a man aged 65-85 years with acute or convalescent COVID-19.

This chain links TRBV18 with TRBJ2-7; D remains ambiguous. Germline V gene lookup returns CDR1 KGHSH and CDR2 LQKENI. V was pared by 2 bases and J by 1 base, with 12 bases between. The CDR3 totals 15 residues. This CDR3 reads CASSPESNPSYEQYF. The CDR3 coding sequence is TGTGCCAGCTCACCAGAGAGCAACCCTTCCTACGAGCAGTACTTC.

This chain connects TRBV5-1 to TRBJ1-1; TRBD1 matches at 7 bases. The CDR3 runs to 14 residues. J gave up 4 bases and V 6 bases, and 9 bases lay outside the gene matches. The V gene's germline CDR1 is SGHRS and CDR2 YFSETQ. The CDR3 nucleotides are TGCGCCAGCACCCTCGACAGGGCGGGCACTGAAGCTTTCTTT. It encodes CASTLDRAGTEAFF.

The rearrangement uses TRBV25-1 and TRBJ1-4; D is possibly TRBD1 (6 bases). This CDR3 is built from 15 residues. Germline V gene lookup returns CDR1 MGHDK and CDR2 SYGVNS. Deletions cut 2 bases from V and 4 bases from J, with 11 bases between. This chain's CDR3 is CASSEPRTVNEKLFF. The CDR3 nucleotides are TGTGCCAGCAGTGAACCTCGGACAGTTAATGAAAAACTGTTTTTT.

CDR3 nucleotide sequence: TGTGCCAGCAGCTCTGGACAGGGCGGGCGGTCCCAGCATTTT. Protein: CASSSGQGGRSQHF. V usage is TRBV12-1 and J usage is TRBJ1-5; the table's D call TRBD1 went unverified against the DNA. TRBV12-1 is a pseudogene segment. This CDR3 has 14 residues.

For the CDR3, the DNA is TGTGCCAGCAGCATTTTCCGGGACAGCGGGGAGCTGTTTTTT. Translating gives CASSIFRDSGELFF. The V call is TRBV7-9, the J call TRBJ2-2; 7 nucleotides line up with TRBD1. The junction had 7 bases not matched to a gene; V was cut back by 5 bases and J by 7 bases. The CDR3 consists of 14 residues. CDR1 is SEHNR and CDR2 is FQNEAQ in the germline V gene (reference sequence).

The CDR3 nucleotides are TGCAGCGTTAACAACGGGAGGGCCAGGAGCTCCTACAATGAGCAGTTCTTC. It encodes CSVNNGRARSSYNEQFF. The V call is TRBV29-1, the J call TRBJ2-1, with 8 bases aligning to TRBD2. J lost 0 bases, V lost 5 bases, and 12 bases had no gene match. Germline CDR1 is SQVTM and CDR2 is ANQGSEA. The CDR3 loop spans 17 amino acids.

This rearrangement joins TRBV4-2 to TRBJ2-7, with unresolved D. Per germline, CDR1 LGHNA and CDR2 YNFKEQ. This CDR3 has 15 amino acids. Deletions cut 1 base from V and 3 bases from J, with 13 bases between. In nucleotides, the CDR3 is TGTGCCAGCAGCCAAGCGCGGCTCCCGAGCTACGAGCAGTACTTC. It yields the protein CASSQARLPSYEQYF.

The sample holds a few counts of this clone. The rearrangement links TRBV6-5 to TRBJ2-1; 8 bases are shared with TRBD2. Germline CDR1 is MNHEY and CDR2 is SVGAGI. There are 14 residues in the CDR3. Trimming took 6 bases from V and 3 from J; bases not matched to a gene: 4. The DNA of the CDR3 is TGTGCCAGCAGGACTAGCGTAAGCTACAATGAGCAGTTCTTC. Translating it yields CASRTSVSYNEQFF.

This sequence joins TRBV4-1 and TRBJ1-5, with D maybe TRBD1 (6 bases). Between the trimmed V and J ends, which lost 4 bases and 3 bases, there was a span of 10 bases. Germline-derived CDR1 and CDR2 are MGHRA and YSYEKL. The CDR3 contains 14 residues. The CDR3 region is CASSLDSYNQPQHF. The CDR3 nucleotides are TGCGCCAGCAGCCTGGACAGCTACAATCAGCCCCAGCATTTT.

The chain carries TRBV9 and TRBJ2-7, with TRBD2 as a possible D gene (6 bases). Per the germline V gene, CDR1 is SGDLS and CDR2 is YYNGEE. V was clipped by 7 bases and J by 0 bases, with 11 bases between them. This CDR3 has 13 amino acids. CDR3 in amino acids: CASSTGSSYEQYF. The CDR3 nucleotides read TGTGCCAGCTCAACCGGGAGCTCCTACGAGCAGTACTTC.

The chain combines TRBV5-4 with TRBJ1-3, with TRBD1 identical over 7 bases. V lost 1 base and J lost 1; bases outside the gene matches: 2. Looked up from germline, CDR1 is SGHNT and CDR2 is YYREEE (reference sequence). This CDR3 spans 15 amino acids. CDR3 bases: TGTGCCAGCAGCTTGCAGGGGGAATCTGGAAACACCATATATTTT. It yields the protein CASSLQGESGNTIYF.

The chain has TRBV12-3 or TRBV12-4 and TRBJ2-5, with 9 bases aligning to TRBD1. The V gene end was trimmed by 6 bases and the J gene end by 5 bases; junction bases not matched to a gene: 4. The CDR3 is 13 residues long. The CDR3 DNA follows: TGTGCCAGCAGATACAGGGGGCGCGAGACCCAGTACTTC. Amino acid sequence: CASRYRGRETQYF.

The chain has TRBV10-3 and TRBJ1-1; D is unclear. CDR1 ENHRY and CDR2 SYGVKD come from the germline V gene. CDR3 length equals 14 residues. The V and J ends lost 3 bases and 1 base respectively, with 9 bases between them. The CDR3 DNA sequence: TGTGCCATCAGTGATTCCCCAGGGAACACTGAAGCTTTCTTT. The encoded protein is CAISDSPGNTEAFF.

J is TRBJ2-5 and V is TRBV18; no reliable D call. This CDR3 is 11 amino acids long. Germline V gene lookup returns CDR1 KGHSH and CDR2 LQKENI. V shed 3 bases and J shed 5 bases, with 4 bases lying between them. CDR3 residues: CASSPQETQYF. CDR3 bases: TGTGCCAGCTCACCGCAGGAGACCCAGTACTTC.

The genes are TRBV7-2 and TRBJ2-5, with 8 bases fitting TRBD2. Germline V lookup: CDR1 SGHTA, CDR2 FQGNSA. The length of the CDR3 is 15 residues. V lost 8 bases, J lost 6 bases, and 14 bases stayed unmatched. The chain's CDR3 is CASSAGGSNGKTQYF. CDR3 DNA: TGTGCCAGCTCGGCGGGGGGATCTAACGGGAAGACCCAGTACTTC.

The chain is built from TRBV7-2 and TRBJ2-7; a possible D gene is TRBD2 (5 bases). Germline values: CDR1 SGHTA, CDR2 FQGNSA. The CDR3 loop spans 12 amino acids. Trimming stripped 6 bases from V and 6 bases from J, with 12 bases between. The CDR3 loop is CASSQVGSEQYF. The CDR3 region has the DNA TGTGCCAGCAGTCAGGTAGGGAGCGAGCAGTACTTC.

The V call is TRBV6-5, the J call TRBJ2-3, with D tentatively TRBD1 (6 bases). The germline V gene encodes CDR1 MNHEY and CDR2 SVGAGI. V lost 6 bases, J lost 1 base, and 14 bases lay in between. This CDR3 has 15 residues. This CDR3 reads CASSDDRMGTDTQYF. In DNA form, the CDR3 reads TGTGCCAGCAGCGACGACAGGATGGGCACAGATACGCAGTATTTT.

The chain joins TRBV27 to TRBJ2-1; 8 nucleotides agree with TRBD2. The germline V gene encodes CDR1 MNHEY and CDR2 SMNVEV (reference sequence). V lost 6 bases and J lost 0; bases outside the gene matches: 16. The CDR3 is 19 residues long. CDR3 sequence: CASRETSALDPSSYNEQFF. CDR3 DNA: TGTGCCAGCAGAGAGACTAGCGCTCTTGACCCGAGCTCCTACAATGAGCAGTTCTTC.

This clone was seen once. V is TRBV19 and J is TRBJ2-1, with TRBD2 identical over 7 bases. The V and J ends lost 6 bases and 1 base, in that order; junction bases with no gene match: 6. The germline gives CDR1 LNHDA, CDR2 SQIVND (reference sequence). The CDR3 sequence is 15 residues long. The CDR3 is CASRIAGASYNEQFF. The CDR3, as DNA: TGTGCCAGTAGAATCGCGGGAGCTTCCTACAATGAGCAGTTCTTC.

In this sample, this clone turned up a few times. This sequence joins TRBV6-4 and TRBJ2-5; TRBD1 is a possible D gene (7 bases). From germline, CDR1 is MRHNA and CDR2 SNTAGT. Trimming took off 4 bases at V and 5 bases at J, with 17 bases between the two ends. This CDR3 comprises 15 residues. In nucleotides, the CDR3 is TGTGCCAGCAGTGTCCAGGGGGGCGCCGGGGAGACCCAGTACTTC. Encoded protein: CASSVQGGAGETQYF.

The J gene is TRBJ1-1, the V gene TRBV28; D unresolved. The CDR3 is 13 residues long. Trimming removed 2 bases from V and 1 base from J, with 5 bases in between. CDR1 is MDHEN, CDR2 SYDVKM, per germline. CDR3 protein: CASSLPQNTEAFF. CDR3 sequence (DNA): TGTGCCAGCAGTTTACCCCAGAACACTGAAGCTTTCTTT.

V usage is TRBV15 and J usage is TRBJ2-1, with 7 bases fitting TRBD2. There are 14 residues in the CDR3. Germline V gives CDR1 LNHNV, CDR2 YYDKDF (reference sequence). V shed 1 base, J shed 9 bases, and the junction held 6 bases outside the gene matches. The CDR3 spells CATSRVGGRSEQFF. DNA for the CDR3: TGTGCCACCAGCAGAGTGGGAGGGAGGAGTGAGCAGTTCTTC.

The genes are TRBV12-1 and TRBJ2-3; the D call TRBD1 from the table was never checked on the DNA. TRBV12-1 is tagged as a pseudogene. The CDR3 extends over 17 amino acids. In DNA, the CDR3 is TGTGCCAGCAGCGCCCGGACATCCTCACGGGGCACAGATACGCAGTATTTT. Its translation is CASSARTSSRGTDTQYF.

The rearrangement links TRBV28 to TRBJ2-1; possibly TRBD1 for D (6 bases). V was cut by 1 base and J by 3 bases, with 22 bases left in between. Germline CDR1 reads MDHEN; CDR2 reads SYDVKM. The CDR3 loop spans 19 amino acids. In nucleotides, the CDR3 is TGTGCCAGCAGTTTATACAAACCAGGGGACCTATTCCTCTACAATGAGCAGTTCTTC. Its translation is CASSLYKPGDLFLYNEQFF.

The rearrangement links TRBV6-1 to TRBJ2-7; TRBD1 aligns across 9 bases. CDR3 length: 16 amino acids. Trimming cost V 1 base and J 3 bases; bases outside gene matches: 7. Germline CDR1 reads MNHNS; CDR2 reads SASEGT. CDR3 amino acids: CASSEEAGTGRYEQYF. CDR3 DNA sequence: TGTGCCAGCAGTGAAGAAGCCGGGACAGGGCGCTACGAGCAGTACTTC.